One sample yielded the 11 T cell receptor beta chains listed below, sequenced in a study of T cell changes during pregnancy in multiple sclerosis. The data were produced by immunoSEQ multiplex PCR, yet TCRdb's version contains in-frame clones alone and is incomplete. The sample gives approximately 30,000 clones, about 89% of which show up once; around 0.6% is in the top ten. This specimen consisted of CD4+ T cells from peripheral blood mononuclear cells, obtained in the first trimester of pregnancy. The origin of the receptors is a female donor in good health, enrolled as a control in a pregnancy study.

V gene TRBV30 combines with J gene TRBJ2-1, with TRBD2 matching over 16 bases. This CDR3 has 15 amino acids. Germline CDR1 and CDR2: GTSNPN and SVGIG (reference sequence). V shed 3 bases and J 10 bases; nucleotides not matched to a gene: 6. CDR3 residues: CAWSAGTSGRGEQFF. The DNA of the CDR3 is TGTGCCTGGAGCGCCGGGACTAGCGGGAGGGGGGAGCAGTTCTTC.

J is TRBJ2-1 and V is TRBV30, with unresolved D. The germline gives CDR1 GTSNPN, CDR2 SVGIG (reference sequence). The CDR3 has 12 residues. Trimming stripped 2 bases from V and 6 bases from J, with 8 bases between. CDR3 protein: CAWSSWANEQFF. DNA for the CDR3: TGTGCCTGGAGTTCATGGGCCAATGAGCAGTTCTTC.

This chain uses TRBV4-1 with TRBJ2-3; a weak D match, TRBD2 (6 bases). Germline V gene sequence: CDR1 MGHRA, CDR2 YSYEKL. The CDR3 consists of 15 residues. V lost 7 bases and J lost 0, with 14 bases in between. CDR3 protein: CASNRAGRSTDTQYF. The CDR3 DNA reads as TGCGCCAGCAATCGCGCGGGGCGCAGCACAGATACGCAGTATTTT.

The rearrangement uses TRBV19 and TRBJ1-6, with 7 bases lining up with TRBD1. Unmatched junction bases numbered 3, after V lost 5 bases and J lost 2 bases. The CDR3 is made up of 15 amino acids. The germline CDR1 and CDR2 sequences are LNHDA and SQIVND (reference sequence). This chain's CDR3 is CASSVGTAYNSPLHF. For the CDR3, the DNA is TGTGCCAGTAGTGTGGGGACAGCCTATAATTCACCCCTCCACTTT.

The chain uses TRBV4-2 and TRBJ1-1; a possible D gene is TRBD1 (6 bases). This CDR3 region has 15 residues. The germline V and J ends were trimmed by 1 base and 4 bases, with 13 bases remaining between them. Per germline, CDR1 LGHNA and CDR2 YNFKEQ. The CDR3 reads CASSQVGQGSTEAFF. CDR3 coding DNA: TGTGCCAGCAGCCAAGTGGGGCAGGGGAGCACTGAAGCTTTCTTT.

This clone was seen once. This chain joins TRBV9 and TRBJ2-3, with a tentative D call TRBD2 (6 bases). Trimming removed 1 base from V and 3 bases from J, with 15 bases in between. The CDR3 is made up of 16 amino acids. Germline V gene sequence: CDR1 SGDLS, CDR2 YYNGEE. The CDR3 DNA reads TGTGCCAGCAGCGTAAACGGACTACTGATTACAGATACGCAGTATTTT. Its translation is CASSVNGLLITDTQYF.

The chain uses TRBV28 and TRBJ1-4; unclear D gene. Germline loops: CDR1 MDHEN, CDR2 SYDVKM. The V end was cut by 6 bases, the J end by 2 bases, with 10 bases between. This CDR3 is built from 14 residues. CDR3 DNA sequence: TGTGCCAGCAGATCGAGAGGGACTAATGAAAAACTGTTTTTT. Protein: CASRSRGTNEKLFF. The entire variable domain, with the rest obtained from reference TRBV28 and TRBJ1-4, is as follows: DVKVTQSSRYLVKRTGEKVFLECVQDMDHENMFWYRQDPGLGLRLIYFSYDVKMKEKGDIPEGYSVSREKKERFSLILESASTNQTSMYLCASRSRGTNEKLFFGSGTQLSVL.

The chain couples TRBV7-2 to TRBJ2-3; 13 nucleotides align to TRBD2. Trimming took 6 bases from V and 6 from J; bases not matched to a gene: 3. CDR3 length equals 14 residues. Germline V gives CDR1 SGHTA, CDR2 FQGNSA. The CDR3: CASRPGLAGDTQYF. As DNA, the CDR3 is TGTGCCAGCAGACCGGGACTAGCGGGGGATACGCAGTATTTT.

CDR3 in amino acids: CASGIWTGWDTGELFF. CDR3 nucleotide sequence: TGTGCTAGTGGTATCTGGACAGGGTGGGACACCGGGGAGCTGTTTTTT. The chain carries TRBV12-5 and TRBJ2-2; 8 bases match TRBD1. This CDR3 comprises 16 residues. The germline gives CDR1 LGHNT, CDR2 FRNRAP. Trimming took 5 bases from V and 3 from J; bases not matched to a gene: 8.

The rearrangement uses TRBV19 and TRBJ1-1, with a possible D match to TRBD1 (5 bases). Germline V CDR1 and CDR2: LNHDA, SQIVND (reference sequence). The CDR3 totals 14 residues. V lost 4 bases and J 4 bases, leaving 13 bases between the germline ends. For the CDR3, the DNA is TGTGCCAGTAGTACCCAATGGGGGGGCACTGAAGCTTTCTTT. Translated: CASSTQWGGTEAFF.

This sequence joins TRBV19 and TRBJ2-3, with 8 bases identical to TRBD2. The germline gives CDR1 LNHDA, CDR2 SQIVND (reference sequence). This CDR3 is built from 13 residues. Trimming took 5 bases from V and 6 from J; bases not matched to a gene: 4. CDR3 protein: CASSLGTSDTQYF. The CDR3 DNA sequence: TGTGCCAGTAGTCTGGGGACTAGTGATACGCAGTATTTT.